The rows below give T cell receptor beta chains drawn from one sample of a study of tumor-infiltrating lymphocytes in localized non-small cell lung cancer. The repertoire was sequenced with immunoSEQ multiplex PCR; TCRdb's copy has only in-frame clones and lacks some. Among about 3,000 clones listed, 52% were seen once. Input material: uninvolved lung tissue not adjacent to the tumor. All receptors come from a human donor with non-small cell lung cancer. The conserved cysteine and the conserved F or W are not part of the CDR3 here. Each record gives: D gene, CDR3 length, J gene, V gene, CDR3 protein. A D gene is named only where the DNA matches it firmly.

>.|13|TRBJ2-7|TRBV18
ASSPPGRYAYEQY
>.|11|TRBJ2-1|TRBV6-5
ASSYSRVGYQF
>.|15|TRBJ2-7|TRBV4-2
ASSQDRNGRDSYEQY
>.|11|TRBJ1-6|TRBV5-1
ASSLGEGAPLH
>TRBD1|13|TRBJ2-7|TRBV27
ASIGTARGRYEQY
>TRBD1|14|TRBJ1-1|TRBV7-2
ASSLREGAGSTEAF
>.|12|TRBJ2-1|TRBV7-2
ASSPRQWRNEQF
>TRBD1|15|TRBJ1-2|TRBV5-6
ASSLRRQGALNYGYT
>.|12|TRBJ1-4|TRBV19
ASSLFTTNEKLF
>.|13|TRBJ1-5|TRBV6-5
ASTPRAVSNQPQH
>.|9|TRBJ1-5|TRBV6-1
ASSDGQPQH
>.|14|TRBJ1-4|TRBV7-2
ASSSSLTGANEKLF
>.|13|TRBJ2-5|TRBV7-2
ASSLDLGQQETQY
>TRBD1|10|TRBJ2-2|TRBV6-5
ADRAGTGELF
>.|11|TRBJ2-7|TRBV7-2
ASSLDLLGEQY
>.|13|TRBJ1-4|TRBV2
ASSESGAENEKLF
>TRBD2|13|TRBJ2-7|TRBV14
ASSQVRGRAIEQY
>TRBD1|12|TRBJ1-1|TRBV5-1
ASSLPQGSTEAF
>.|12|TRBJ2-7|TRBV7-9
ASSLGSGTWEQY
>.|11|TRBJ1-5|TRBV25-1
ASTAADNQPQH
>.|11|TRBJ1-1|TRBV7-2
ASSSQGDTEAF
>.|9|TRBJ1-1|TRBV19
ASSTQSEAF
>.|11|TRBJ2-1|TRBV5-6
ASSLDQGHEQF
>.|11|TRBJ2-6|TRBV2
ASSDTGANVLT
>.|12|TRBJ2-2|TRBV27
ASSLTAYTGELF
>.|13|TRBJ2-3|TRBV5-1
ASSPTGTRTDTQY
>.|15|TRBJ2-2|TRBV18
ASSPGFGGPVTGELF
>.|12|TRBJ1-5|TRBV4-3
ASSQDWPMGPQH
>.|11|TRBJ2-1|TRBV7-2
ASSLARGNEQF
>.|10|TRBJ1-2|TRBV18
ASGPGTYGYT
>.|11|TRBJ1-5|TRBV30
AWSVPPTQPQH
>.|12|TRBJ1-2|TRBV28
ASTPARGEDGYT
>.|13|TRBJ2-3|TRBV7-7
ASSLGQSSTDTQY
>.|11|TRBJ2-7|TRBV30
AWSEVGGYEQY
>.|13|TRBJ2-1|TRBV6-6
ASSYGGSSYNEQF
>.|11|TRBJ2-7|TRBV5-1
ASSLNSGYEQY